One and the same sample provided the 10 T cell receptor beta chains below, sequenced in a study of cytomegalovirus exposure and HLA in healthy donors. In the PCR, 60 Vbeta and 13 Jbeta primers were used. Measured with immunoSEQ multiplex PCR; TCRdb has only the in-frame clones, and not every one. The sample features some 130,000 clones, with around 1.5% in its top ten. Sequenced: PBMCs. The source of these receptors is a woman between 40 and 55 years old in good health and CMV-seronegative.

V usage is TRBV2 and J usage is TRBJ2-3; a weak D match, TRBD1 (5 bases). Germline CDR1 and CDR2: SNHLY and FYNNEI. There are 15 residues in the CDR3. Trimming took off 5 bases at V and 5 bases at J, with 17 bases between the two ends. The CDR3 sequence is CASSQLAGRGDTQYF. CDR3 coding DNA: TGTGCCAGCAGTCAACTGGCAGGAAGGGGAGATACGCAGTATTTT.

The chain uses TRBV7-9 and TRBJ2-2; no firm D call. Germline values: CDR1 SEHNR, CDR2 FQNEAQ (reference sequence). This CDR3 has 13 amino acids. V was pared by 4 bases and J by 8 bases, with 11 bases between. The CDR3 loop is CASSSLQSGELFF. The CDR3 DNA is TGTGCCAGCAGCTCCCTACAGTCGGGGGAGCTGTTTTTT.

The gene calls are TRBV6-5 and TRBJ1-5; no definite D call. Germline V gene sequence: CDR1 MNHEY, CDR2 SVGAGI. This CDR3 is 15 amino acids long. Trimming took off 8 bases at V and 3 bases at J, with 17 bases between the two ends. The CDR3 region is CASSLNGGLNQPQHF. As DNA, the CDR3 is TGTGCCAGCTCCCTAAACGGCGGTCTCAATCAGCCCCAGCATTTT.

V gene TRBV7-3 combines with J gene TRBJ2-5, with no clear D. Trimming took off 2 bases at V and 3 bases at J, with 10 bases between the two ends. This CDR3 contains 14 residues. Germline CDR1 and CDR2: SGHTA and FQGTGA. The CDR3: CASSLSLHEETQYF. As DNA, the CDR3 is TGTGCCAGCAGCTTATCGTTACATGAAGAGACCCAGTACTTC. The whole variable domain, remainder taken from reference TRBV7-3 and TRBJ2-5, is GAGVSQTPSNKVTEKGKYVELRCDPISGHTALYWYRQSLGQGPEFLIYFQGTGAADDSGLPNDRFFAVRPEGSVSTLKIQRTERGDSAVYLCASSLSLHEETQYFGPGTRLLVL.

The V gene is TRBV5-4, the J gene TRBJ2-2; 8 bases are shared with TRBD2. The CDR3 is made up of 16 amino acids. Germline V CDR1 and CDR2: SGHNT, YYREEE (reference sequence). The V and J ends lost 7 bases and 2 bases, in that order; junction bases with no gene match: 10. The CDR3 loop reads CASANAGGRNTGELFF. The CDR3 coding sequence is TGTGCCAGCGCAAATGCGGGGGGACGAAACACCGGGGAGCTGTTTTTT. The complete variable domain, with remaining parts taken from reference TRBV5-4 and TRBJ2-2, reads ETGVTQSPTHLIKTRGQQVTLRCSSQSGHNTVSWYQQALGQGPQFIFQYYREEENGRGNFPPRFSGLQFPNYSSELNVNALELDDSALYLCASANAGGRNTGELFFGEGSRLTVL.

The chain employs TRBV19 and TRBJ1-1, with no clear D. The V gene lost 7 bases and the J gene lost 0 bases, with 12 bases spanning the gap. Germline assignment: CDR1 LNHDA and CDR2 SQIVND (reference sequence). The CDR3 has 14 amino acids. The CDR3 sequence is CASTLRQLNTEAFF. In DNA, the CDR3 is TGTGCCAGTACCCTGAGGCAGTTGAACACTGAAGCTTTCTTT. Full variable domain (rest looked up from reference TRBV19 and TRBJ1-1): DGGITQSPKYLFRKEGQNVTLSCEQNLNHDAMYWYRQDPGQGLRLIYYSQIVNDFQKGDIAEGYSVSREKKESFPLTVTSAQKNPTAFYLCASTLRQLNTEAFFGQGTRLTVV.

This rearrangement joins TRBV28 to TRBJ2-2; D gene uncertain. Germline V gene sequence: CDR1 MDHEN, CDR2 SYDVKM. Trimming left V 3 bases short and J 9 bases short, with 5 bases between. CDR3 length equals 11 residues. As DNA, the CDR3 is TGTGCCAGCAGTTTGAGCCGGGAGCTGTTTTTT. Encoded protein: CASSLSRELFF.

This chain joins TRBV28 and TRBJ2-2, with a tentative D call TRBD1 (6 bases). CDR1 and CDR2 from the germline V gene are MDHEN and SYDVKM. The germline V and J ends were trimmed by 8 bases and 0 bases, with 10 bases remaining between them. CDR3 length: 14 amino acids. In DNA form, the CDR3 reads TGTGCCAGCCTGAGGACAGCGAACACCGGGGAGCTGTTTTTT. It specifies CASLRTANTGELFF.

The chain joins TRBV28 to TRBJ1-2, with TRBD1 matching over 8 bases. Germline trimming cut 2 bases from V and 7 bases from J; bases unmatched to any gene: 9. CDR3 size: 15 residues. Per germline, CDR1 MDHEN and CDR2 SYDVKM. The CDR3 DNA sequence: TGTGCCAGCAGTTTACGGGCAGGGGGCAAAAGTGGCTACACCTTC. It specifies CASSLRAGGKSGYTF.

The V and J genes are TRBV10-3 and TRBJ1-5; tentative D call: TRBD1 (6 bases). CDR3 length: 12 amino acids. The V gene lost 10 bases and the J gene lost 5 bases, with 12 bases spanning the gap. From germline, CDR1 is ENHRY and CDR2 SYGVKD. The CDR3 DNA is TGTGCCAGTCAAGGGGGGGATCAGCCCCAGCATTTT. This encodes CASQGGDQPQHF.